Listed below are T cell receptor beta chains from one sample, sequenced in a study of T-cell reconstitution after alpha-beta-depleted transplantation in children. TCRdb re-derived calls from the PCR reads in MiXCR, one entry per CDR3 protein. The sample lists approximately 420,000 distinct CDR3 sequences; approximately 10% were seen once. The source material was PBMCs from the stem cell graft donor, sampled from the stem cell graft. The source is a human donor who donated a stem cell graft to a child with acute myeloid leukemia. Both conserved end residues are part of each CDR3. Fields, in order: CDR3 DNA, CDR3 protein, clone size, D gene, J gene, V gene. D genes are given only for firm matches. Clone size appears in some rows only: once, few, many, or a class for an expanded clone.

TGTGCCAGCAGTTTCTGGACAGGGGGGGGTGGTCAGCCCCAGCATTTT,CASSFWTGGGGQPQHF,many,TRBD1,TRBJ1-5,TRBV12-3/TRBV12-4
TGCAGTGCTAGAGATTATGGGACGAGCTCCTACAATGAGCAGTTCTTC,CSARDYGTSSYNEQFF,few,NA,TRBJ2-1,TRBV20-1
TGCGCCAGCAGCCAAGATCCTAGCGGGGCTAACACAGATACGCAGTATTTT,CASSQDPSGANTDTQYF,many,TRBD2,TRBJ2-3,TRBV4-1
TGCAGTGCTACTCTACCGGGACGGATAAACTATGGCTACACCTTC,CSATLPGRINYGYTF,NA,NA,TRBJ1-2,TRBV20-1
TGTGCCAGCAGCTTTACTAGCGGAGTCGTACGCACAGATACGCAGTATTTT,CASSFTSGVVRTDTQYF,NA,TRBD2,TRBJ2-3,TRBV7-9
TGCGCCAGCAGTGATCGACTAGCGGGATACACCGGGGAGCTGTTTTTT,CASSDRLAGYTGELFF,many,TRBD2,TRBJ2-2,TRBV10-2
TGCGCCAGCAGCGGCGGGGGTTCCCACACTGAAGCTTTCTTT,CASSGGGSHTEAFF,many,NA,TRBJ1-1,TRBV5-1
TGTGCCTGGAGAGGGCCCAGCGGGAGCAATGAGCAGTTCTTC,CAWRGPSGSNEQFF,NA,TRBD2,TRBJ2-1,TRBV30
TGCGCCAGCAGCTTCGGATCCCGACAGGGGGTACACGAGCAGTACTTC,CASSFGSRQGVHEQYF,many,TRBD1,TRBJ2-7,TRBV5-1
TGTGCCAGCTCACCATCGGGACAGGGGGCCGGGGAGCTGTTTTTT,CASSPSGQGAGELFF,few,TRBD1,TRBJ2-2,TRBV18
TGTGCCAGCAGCTTAGGACAGCTCTATAATTCACCCCTCCACTTT,CASSLGQLYNSPLHF,NA,NA,TRBJ1-6,TRBV5-5
TGCGCCAGCAGTGAGTCAAGGGGCGTTCAGCCCCAGCATTTT,CASSESRGVQPQHF,NA,NA,TRBJ1-5,TRBV10-2
TGTGCCAGCAGCTTAGTTGGGACAGGGCCCAATCAGCCCCAGCATTTT,CASSLVGTGPNQPQHF,NA,TRBD1,TRBJ1-5,TRBV7-9
TGTGCCACCAGTTACGGGGGAGCAGATACGCAGTATTTT,CATSYGGADTQYF,few,NA,TRBJ2-3,TRBV24-1
TGTGCCAGCAGCTTTCGGGGGACCAATGAGCAGTTCTTC,CASSFRGTNEQFF,few,NA,TRBJ2-1,TRBV5-6
TGTGCCAGCAGCAGACTAGCGGGGCGCACAGATACGCAGTATTTT,CASSRLAGRTDTQYF,NA,TRBD2,TRBJ2-3,TRBV6-1
TGTGCCAGCAGTGGCCGGGACAGGCAGTTCTTC,CASSGRDRQFF,NA,TRBD1,TRBJ2-1,TRBV25-1
TGCAGTGCTAGAGGAACGAGGGGATTCTACCAAGAGACCCAGTACTTC,CSARGTRGFYQETQYF,NA,NA,TRBJ2-5,TRBV20-1
TGCGCCAGCACCCGGGACAGGGTGAACACTGAAGCTTTCTTT,CASTRDRVNTEAFF,few,TRBD1,TRBJ1-1,TRBV4-1
TGTGCCAGCAGCTTAGGTGCCGGGTTAACCTACGAGCAGTACTTC,CASSLGAGLTYEQYF,many,NA,TRBJ2-7,TRBV7-8
TGTGCCAGCAGTTCCTCACGTATCACAGATACGCAGTATTTT,CASSSSRITDTQYF,NA,NA,TRBJ2-3,TRBV27
TGTGCCAGCAGCCGGGACAGGGTCGACGAGCAGTACTTC,CASSRDRVDEQYF,NA,TRBD1,TRBJ2-7,TRBV7-8
TGTGCCAGCAGCCAATTAGGGGCCAGTAACTATGGCTACACCTTC,CASSQLGASNYGYTF,NA,NA,TRBJ1-2,TRBV3-1
TGTGCCAGCAGTAGATTCACCGGACGTCTAGTAGATACGCAGTATTTT,CASSRFTGRLVDTQYF,few,NA,TRBJ2-3,TRBV7-9
TGTGCCAGCAGTGGGGGGACAGGGAATTCGCATGAGCAGTTCTTC,CASSGGTGNSHEQFF,few,TRBD1,TRBJ2-1,TRBV12-3/TRBV12-4
TGTGCCATCAGCTTAGCGGGAGAAGCCAAAAACATTCAGTACTTC,CAISLAGEAKNIQYF,few,TRBD2,TRBJ2-4,TRBV10-3
TGTGCCACCCAACCGGACAGGGAGGTCACTGAAGCTTTCTTT,CATQPDREVTEAFF,many,TRBD1,TRBJ1-1,TRBV10-3
TGTGCCAGCTCAGGGACAGGGCGTTCCTACGAGCAGTACTTC,CASSGTGRSYEQYF,many,TRBD1,TRBJ2-7,TRBV18
TGCGCCAGCAGCTCGCGAGGGACAGGGGGCGACAGTGGGGCCAACGTCCTGACTTTC,CASSSRGTGGDSGANVLTF,NA,TRBD1,TRBJ2-6,TRBV5-1
TGTGCCAGCACCATAGGGGACAGGTACACAGATACGCAGTATTTT,CASTIGDRYTDTQYF,few,TRBD1,TRBJ2-3,TRBV11-2
TGTGCCAGTTCCCAGGCCTCGCGCGCGGACACTGAAGCTTTCTTT,CASSQASRADTEAFF,NA,NA,TRBJ1-1,TRBV19
TGCAGTGCTAGAGATCGGACAGGGGCAGGGGGCGCGGGTGGCTACACCTTC,CSARDRTGAGGAGGYTF,few,TRBD1,TRBJ1-2,TRBV20-1
TGTGCCTGGGCCCTTGGCAGGGTAGAGTCGCCCCTCCACTTT,CAWALGRVESPLHF,NA,NA,TRBJ1-6,TRBV30
TGTGCCAGCAGTTACTCGACAGGGAGCGGCTATGGCTACACCTTC,CASSYSTGSGYGYTF,NA,TRBD1,TRBJ1-2,TRBV6-5
TGTGCCAGCAGTTTTTGGTTGGGAGATCAGCCCCAGCATTTT,CASSFWLGDQPQHF,NA,NA,TRBJ1-5,TRBV12-3/TRBV12-4
TGTGCCAGCAGCTTATGGGCAGGCGAGGGGGAGACCCAGTACTTC,CASSLWAGEGETQYF,NA,NA,TRBJ2-5,TRBV7-6
TGCAGTGCTAGAGTTCCAGCGGGGGTCGCAGATACGCAGTATTTT,CSARVPAGVADTQYF,NA,TRBD2,TRBJ2-3,TRBV20-1
TGTGCCAGCAGACAACTAGGGATGGATGAGCAGTTCTTC,CASRQLGMDEQFF,NA,NA,TRBJ2-1,TRBV12-3/TRBV12-4
TGCGCCAGCAGCCAAGTAGGAGGGGGCGTAGAAAAACTGTTTTTT,CASSQVGGGVEKLFF,few,TRBD1,TRBJ1-4,TRBV4-1
TGTGCCATCAGTGAGTCAGGAGGGGGCTTTGAAGCTTTCTTT,CAISESGGGFEAFF,many,TRBD1,TRBJ1-1,TRBV10-3
TGTGCCAGCAGTGCGCCCATAGGTGGCTACACCTTC,CASSAPIGGYTF,many,NA,TRBJ1-2,TRBV25-1
TGTGCCAGCAGCATCCGGCGGGGCACAGATACGCAGTATTTT,CASSIRRGTDTQYF,few,NA,TRBJ2-3,TRBV7-2
TGCAGTGCTAGAGATAGGGTGACCAGGGCTTCCGAAAAACTGTTTTTT,CSARDRVTRASEKLFF,few,NA,TRBJ1-4,TRBV20-1
TGTGCCATCCGAAGAGTTGGGACTAGCGGCTCCTACGAGCAGTACTTC,CAIRRVGTSGSYEQYF,few,TRBD2,TRBJ2-7,TRBV10-3
TGTGCCAGCAGCTTATTTGGCTGGCTAGCGGGATCCAAAAACATTCAGTACTTC,CASSLFGWLAGSKNIQYF,NA,TRBD2,TRBJ2-4,TRBV11-3
TGTGCCAGCAGTGAATTTACAAAGAACTATGGCTACACCTTC,CASSEFTKNYGYTF,NA,NA,TRBJ1-2,TRBV25-1
TGCAGCGTTGAAGATACAGGACGTGCGGGCCACGAGCAGTACTTC,CSVEDTGRAGHEQYF,NA,NA,TRBJ2-7,TRBV29-1
TGTGCCAGCGGGGGAGCGGGGCCCTACGAGCAGTACTTC,CASGGAGPYEQYF,many,TRBD2,TRBJ2-7,TRBV12-3/TRBV12-4
TGTGCCAGCAGTGTAGGACACCTAAATGAGCAGTTCTTC,CASSVGHLNEQFF,NA,NA,TRBJ2-1,TRBV6-4
TGTGCCAGCAGTTACTCGATTAGCACAGATACGCAGTATTTT,CASSYSISTDTQYF,few,NA,TRBJ2-3,TRBV6-5
TGCAGCGTCGCCGGGAAAAACCCCCCCTACGAGCAGTACTTC,CSVAGKNPPYEQYF,NA,NA,TRBJ2-7,TRBV29-1
TGCGCCAGCAGCTTGGAGGCTAGCGCGGGTTACACAGATACGCAGTATTTT,CASSLEASAGYTDTQYF,NA,NA,TRBJ2-3,TRBV5-1
TGCAGTGCTAGAGATTTACAGGGGGCATCCCGGGGGGCTGAAGCTTTCTTT,CSARDLQGASRGAEAFF,few,TRBD1,TRBJ1-1,TRBV20-1
TGCAGTGCTCTGGGGGCCCGGGGGGCCTACAATGAGCAGTTCTTC,CSALGARGAYNEQFF,few,NA,TRBJ2-1,TRBV20-1
TGTGCCAGCAGCTTAAACGCTAGGTACAATGAGCAGTTCTTC,CASSLNARYNEQFF,few,NA,TRBJ2-1,TRBV7-3
TGTGCCAGCAAGAGCGAACGCTCCTACGAGCAGTACTTC,CASKSERSYEQYF,NA,NA,TRBJ2-7,TRBV6-1
TGTGCCAGCAGCCCCTCCAGGGGGGGGCGGGATAACTATGGCTACACCTTC,CASSPSRGGRDNYGYTF,NA,TRBD1,TRBJ1-2,TRBV5-4